The clone carrying this T cell receptor beta chain appeared a single time. Its antigen is not identified. The identical CDR3 is also encoded by other nucleotide sequences in the sample. This sample is part of a study of cytomegalovirus exposure and HLA in healthy donors. Clones were sequenced by immunoSEQ multiplex PCR, and TCRdb holds only the in-frame ones, with some missing. The sample holds approximately 160,000 clones; about 82% are singletons and the top ten take 2% to 2.5%. Study-wide points: In vitro testing confirmed a few CMV-associated chains as specific for CMV antigens. For most TCR sequences rarity was the rule, although some public TCRs occurred in many donors.

There are 12 residues in the CDR3. With V trimmed by 2 bases and J by 7 bases, 2 bases remained unmatched. Germline V lookup: CDR1 GTSNPN, CDR2 SVGIG (reference sequence). Separate from the 666-subject first cohort was the approximately 110-subject validation cohort, to which the donors belonged. This receptor was obtained from a man aged 25 to 45 in good health and CMV-seropositive. The gene calls are TRBV30 and TRBJ2-1; 7 nucleotides match TRBD1. The specimen was PBMCs. Written as DNA, the CDR3 is TGTGCCTGGAGTACGACAGGGAATGAGCAGTTCTTC. Translation gives CAWSTTGNEQFF.